This T cell receptor beta chain originates from a study of blood T cell repertoires in COVID-19 (dated by TCRdb to the early 2020s). About the full investigation: Samples from collaborators originated in the United States, Italy and Spain and spanned both the acute and convalescent phases of COVID-19. The material from the prospective study consisted of cDNA or gDNA derived from T cells, B-cell-depleted T cells, or PBMCs. Deeply sampled blood TCRbeta repertoires from subjects exposed to, actively infected with, or recovered from COVID-19 were included in the dataset. The repertoires were released in a freely available public database intended as a resource for research on the immune response to SARS-CoV-2. The samples were drawn from two sources: the first 160 participants of the ongoing ImmuneRACE study, and some 1,300 subjects contributed by 6 global collaborators. Nearly every sample came with metadata listing a de-identified subject ID, COVID-19 status, age in years and sex. Where HLA class I and class II types were available, the types were taken from metadata supplied by the sample provider, not from assay-based typing. The paper's findings and limits, for the study overall: The quantity of clinical and demographic metadata differed by source and by participant and was supplied without curation.

Worth noting for this clone: Which antigen it targets is not known. No clone much larger than this one lies a single base away; base qualities are absent.

TCRbeta CDR3 regions were amplified from genomic DNA by means of the immunoSEQ Assay, a bias-controlled multiplex PCR. As for how the authors treated the data: The number of nucleated cells in each sample was estimated by amplification of reference gene primers within the assay. Sequence reads were collapsed and filtered to measure the absolute abundance of every unique TCRbeta CDR3 rearrangement. For each sample, productive Simpson clonality was calculated as the square root of Simpson's diversity index over productive rearrangements. Sourced from immuneACCESS, this table was stored by TCRdb with only in-frame sequences that have V and J called. A share of the clones is absent; for the studies checked, an unresolved V gene accounts for under half, and the remainder has no known explanation. V and J calls and clone size come straight from that table; D and trimming were deduced from the DNA. The sample table holds roughly 230,000 clones, of which around 81% were seen once. Around 4% of the sample goes to the ten largest clones.

V is pared back by 7 bases and J by 5 bases, with 17 bases lying between the germline termini. The germline V gene gives CDR1 as SQVTM and CDR2 as ANQGSEA. From cysteine to phenylalanine, the CDR3 is 13 amino acids long. Of all the DNA, just the CDR3 is kept, 39 bases in frame from base 1. Whole blood was collected in K2EDTA tubes by collaborating institutions according to the institutions' own protocols. For TCRbeta analysis, collaborator samples were shipped as frozen whole blood, as isolated PBMCs, or as DNA extracted from either sample type. What was sequenced was peripheral blood. The TCR sequence derives from a man between 50 and 59 years old with active or convalescent COVID-19. The sequence links TRBV29-1 to TRBJ1-1; the D gene is perhaps TRBD1, from 5 matching bases. The nucleotides read TGCAGCGCCTGGAGCACGGGGGAAACTGAAGCTTTCTTT. Translated, this gives CSAWSTGETEAFF.